The present entry profiles one T cell receptor beta chain with its context. No glioblastoma patient carried an isocitrate dehydrogenase mutation. This entry is derived from a study of glioma-infiltrating T cells after dendritic cell vaccination. About the research overall: The vaccine used monocyte-derived dendritic cells pulsed overnight with autologous tumor lysate.

Method: immunoSEQ multiplex PCR; TCRdb's copy keeps in-frame clones and lacks some. The data contain about 92,000 clones, 65% to 90% of them singletons. The source is a human donor with glioblastoma. The sequences come from blood, collected before dendritic cell vaccination.

The CDR3, as DNA: TGTGCCAGCAGCTTGGTGGAGGGCGCTCTTATAAGTTATGGCTACACCTTC. Protein: CASSLVEGALISYGYTF. This rearrangement joins TRBV5-8 to TRBJ1-2; D is unresolved. This CDR3 is 17 amino acids long. Germline assignment: CDR1 SGHTS and CDR2 YDEGEE. Between the trimmed V and J ends, which lost 0 bases and 5 bases, there was a span of 20 bases.